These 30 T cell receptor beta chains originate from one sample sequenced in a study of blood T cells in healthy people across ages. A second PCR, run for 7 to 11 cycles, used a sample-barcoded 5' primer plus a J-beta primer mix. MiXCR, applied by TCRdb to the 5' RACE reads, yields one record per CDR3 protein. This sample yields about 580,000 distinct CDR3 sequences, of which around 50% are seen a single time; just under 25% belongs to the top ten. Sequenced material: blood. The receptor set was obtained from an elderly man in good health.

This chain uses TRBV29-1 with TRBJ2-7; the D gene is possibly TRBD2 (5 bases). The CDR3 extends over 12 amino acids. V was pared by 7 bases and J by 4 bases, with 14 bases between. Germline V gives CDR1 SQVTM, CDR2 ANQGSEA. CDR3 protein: CSAGDLAYEQYF. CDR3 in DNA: TGCAGCGCCGGGGATCTAGCATACGAGCAGTACTTC.

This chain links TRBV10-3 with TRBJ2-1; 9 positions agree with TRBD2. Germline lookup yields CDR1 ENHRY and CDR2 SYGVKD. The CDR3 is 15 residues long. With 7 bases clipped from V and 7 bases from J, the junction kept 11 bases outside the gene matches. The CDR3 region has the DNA TGTGCCATCACTGTGACGGCGGGGGGGAGGAATGAGCAGTTCTTC. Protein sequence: CAITVTAGGRNEQFF.

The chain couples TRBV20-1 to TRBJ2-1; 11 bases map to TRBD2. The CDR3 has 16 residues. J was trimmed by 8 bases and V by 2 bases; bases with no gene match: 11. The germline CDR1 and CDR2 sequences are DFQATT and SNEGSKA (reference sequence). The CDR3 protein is CSARSDSGGGRDEQFF. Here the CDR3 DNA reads TGCAGTGCTAGATCCGATAGCGGGGGGGGCCGTGATGAGCAGTTCTTC.

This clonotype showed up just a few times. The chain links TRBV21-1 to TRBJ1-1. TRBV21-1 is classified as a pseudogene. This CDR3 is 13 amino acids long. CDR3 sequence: CASSRSENTEAFF. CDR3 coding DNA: TGTGCCAGCAGCAGGTCGGAGAACACTGAAGCTTTCTTT.

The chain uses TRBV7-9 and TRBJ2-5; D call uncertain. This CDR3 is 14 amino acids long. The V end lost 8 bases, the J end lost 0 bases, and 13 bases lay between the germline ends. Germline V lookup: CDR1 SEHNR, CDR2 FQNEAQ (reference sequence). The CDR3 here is CASSPGQYQETQYF. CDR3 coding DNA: TGTGCCAGCTCTCCAGGCCAGTACCAAGAGACCCAGTACTTC.

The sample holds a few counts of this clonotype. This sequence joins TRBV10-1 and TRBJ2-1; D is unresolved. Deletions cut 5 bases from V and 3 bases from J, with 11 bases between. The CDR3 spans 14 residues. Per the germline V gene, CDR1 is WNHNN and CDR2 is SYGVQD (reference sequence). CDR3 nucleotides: TGCGCCAGCAGTCAGGTTGAAGGCTACAATGAGCAGTTCTTC. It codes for CASSQVEGYNEQFF.

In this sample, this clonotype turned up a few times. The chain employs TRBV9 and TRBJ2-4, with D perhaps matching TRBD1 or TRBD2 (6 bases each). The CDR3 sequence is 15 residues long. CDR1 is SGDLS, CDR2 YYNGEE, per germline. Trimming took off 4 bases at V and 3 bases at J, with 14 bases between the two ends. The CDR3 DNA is TGTGCCAGCAGCCCGAGGGGGGAGAACAAAAACATTCAGTACTTC. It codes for CASSPRGENKNIQYF.

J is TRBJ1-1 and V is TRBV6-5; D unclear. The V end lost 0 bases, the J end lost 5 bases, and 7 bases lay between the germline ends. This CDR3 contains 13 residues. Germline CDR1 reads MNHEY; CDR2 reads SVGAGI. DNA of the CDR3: TGTGCCAGCAGTTACTCTTTTATTACTGAAGCTTTCTTT. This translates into CASSYSFITEAFF.

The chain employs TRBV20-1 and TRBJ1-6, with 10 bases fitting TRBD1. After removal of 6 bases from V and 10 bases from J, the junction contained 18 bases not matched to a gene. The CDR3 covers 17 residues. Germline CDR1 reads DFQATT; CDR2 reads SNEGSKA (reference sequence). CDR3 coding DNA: TGCAGTGCCCGAGCCCGGGACAGGGGAGGGAGAAGATCACCCCTCCACTTT. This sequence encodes CSARARDRGGRRSPLHF.

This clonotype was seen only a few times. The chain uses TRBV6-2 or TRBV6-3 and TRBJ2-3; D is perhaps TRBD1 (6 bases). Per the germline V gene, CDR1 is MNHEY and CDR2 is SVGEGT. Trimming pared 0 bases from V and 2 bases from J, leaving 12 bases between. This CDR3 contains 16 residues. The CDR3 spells CASSYSTGKTTDTQYF. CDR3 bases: TGTGCCAGCAGTTACTCGACAGGTAAAACCACAGATACGCAGTATTTT.

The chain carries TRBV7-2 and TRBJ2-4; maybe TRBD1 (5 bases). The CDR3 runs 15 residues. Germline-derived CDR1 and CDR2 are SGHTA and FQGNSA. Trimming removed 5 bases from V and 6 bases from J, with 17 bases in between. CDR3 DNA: TGTGCCAGCAGCCTAATCCGGCAGGGCGGAAACATTCAGTACTTC. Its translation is CASSLIRQGGNIQYF.

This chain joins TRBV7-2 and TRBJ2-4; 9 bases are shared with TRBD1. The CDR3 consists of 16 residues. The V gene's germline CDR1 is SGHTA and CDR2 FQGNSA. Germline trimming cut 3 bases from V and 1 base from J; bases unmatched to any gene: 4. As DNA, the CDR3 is TGTGCCAGCAGCTTGGCCGGGACAGGGGCCAAAAACATTCAGTACTTC. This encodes CASSLAGTGAKNIQYF. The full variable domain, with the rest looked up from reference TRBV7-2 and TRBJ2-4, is GAGVSQSPSNKVTEKGKDVELRCDPISGHTALYWYRQSLGQGLEFLIYFQGNSAPDKSGLPSDRFSAERTGGSVSTLTIQRTQQEDSAVYLCASSLAGTGAKNIQYFGAGTRLSVL.

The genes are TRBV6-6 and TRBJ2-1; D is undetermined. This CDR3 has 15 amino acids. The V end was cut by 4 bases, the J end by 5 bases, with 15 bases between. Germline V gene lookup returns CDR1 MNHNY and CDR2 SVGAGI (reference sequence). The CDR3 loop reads CASSSPSTRNNEQFF. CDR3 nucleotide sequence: TGTGCCAGCAGTTCCCCATCGACACGGAACAATGAGCAGTTCTTC.

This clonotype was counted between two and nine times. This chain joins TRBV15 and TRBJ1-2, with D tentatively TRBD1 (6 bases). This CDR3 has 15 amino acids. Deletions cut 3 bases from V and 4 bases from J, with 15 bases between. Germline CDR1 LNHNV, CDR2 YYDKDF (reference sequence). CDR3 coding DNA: TGTGCCACCAGCAGTTGGACGGGGGCTAGCTATGGCTACACCTTC. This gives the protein CATSSWTGASYGYTF.

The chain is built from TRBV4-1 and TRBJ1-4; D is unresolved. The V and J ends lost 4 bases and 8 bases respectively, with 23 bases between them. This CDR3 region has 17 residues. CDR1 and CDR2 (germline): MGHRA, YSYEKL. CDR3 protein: CASSLNIGPQRSEKLFF. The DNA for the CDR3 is TGCGCCAGCAGCCTAAATATCGGCCCTCAGCGATCCGAAAAACTGTTTTTT.

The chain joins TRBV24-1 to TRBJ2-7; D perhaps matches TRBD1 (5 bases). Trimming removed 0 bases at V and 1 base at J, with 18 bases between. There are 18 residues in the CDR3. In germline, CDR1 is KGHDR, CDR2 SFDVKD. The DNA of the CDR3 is TGTGCCACCAGTGATTTGCGCGTCGGCAGGGTAGTTTCCTACGAGCAGTACTTC. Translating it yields CATSDLRVGRVVSYEQYF.

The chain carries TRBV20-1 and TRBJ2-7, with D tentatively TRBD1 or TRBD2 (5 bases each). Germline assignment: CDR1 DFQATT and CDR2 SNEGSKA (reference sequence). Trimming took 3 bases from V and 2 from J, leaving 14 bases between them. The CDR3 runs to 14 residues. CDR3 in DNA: TGCAGTGCTAGTGGGACCACTTTTACCTACGAGCAGTACTTC. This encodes CSASGTTFTYEQYF.

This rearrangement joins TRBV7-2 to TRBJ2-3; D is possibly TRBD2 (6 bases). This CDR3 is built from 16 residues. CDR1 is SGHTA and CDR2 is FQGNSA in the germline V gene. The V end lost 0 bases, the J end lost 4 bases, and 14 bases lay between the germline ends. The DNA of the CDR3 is TGTGCCAGCAGCTTAGCGGCTAACGGGAGCTCAGATACGCAGTATTTT. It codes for CASSLAANGSSDTQYF.

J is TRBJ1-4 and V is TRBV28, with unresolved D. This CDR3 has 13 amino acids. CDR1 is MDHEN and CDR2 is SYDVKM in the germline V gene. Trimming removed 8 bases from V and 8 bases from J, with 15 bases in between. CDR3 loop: CASRGRMREKLFF. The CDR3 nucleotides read TGTGCCAGCCGAGGGAGGATGAGGGAAAAACTGTTTTTT. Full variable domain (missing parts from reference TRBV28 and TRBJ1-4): DVKVTQSSRYLVKRTGEKVFLECVQDMDHENMFWYRQDPGLGLRLIYFSYDVKMKEKGDIPEGYSVSREKKERFSLILESASTNQTSMYLCASRGRMREKLFFGSGTQLSVL.

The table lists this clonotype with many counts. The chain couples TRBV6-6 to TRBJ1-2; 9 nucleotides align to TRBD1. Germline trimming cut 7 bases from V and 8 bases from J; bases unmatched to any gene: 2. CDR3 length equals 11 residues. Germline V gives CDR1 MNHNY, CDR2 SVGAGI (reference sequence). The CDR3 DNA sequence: TGTGCCAGCAACGGACAGGGGGGCTACACCTTC. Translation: CASNGQGGYTF.

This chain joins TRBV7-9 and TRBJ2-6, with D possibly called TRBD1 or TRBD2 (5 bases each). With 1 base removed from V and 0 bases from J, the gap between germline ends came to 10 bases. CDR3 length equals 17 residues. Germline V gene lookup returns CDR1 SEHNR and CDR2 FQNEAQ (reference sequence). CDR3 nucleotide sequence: TGTGCCAGCAGCTTAGTCCAAGGGACCTCTGGGGCCAACGTCCTGACTTTC. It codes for CASSLVQGTSGANVLTF.

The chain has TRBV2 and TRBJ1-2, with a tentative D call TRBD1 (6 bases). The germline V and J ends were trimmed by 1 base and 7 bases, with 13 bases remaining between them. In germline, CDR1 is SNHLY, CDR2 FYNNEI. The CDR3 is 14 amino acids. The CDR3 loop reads CASSEEGVSGGYTF. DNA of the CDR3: TGTGCCAGCAGTGAAGAGGGGGTTTCAGGTGGCTACACCTTC.

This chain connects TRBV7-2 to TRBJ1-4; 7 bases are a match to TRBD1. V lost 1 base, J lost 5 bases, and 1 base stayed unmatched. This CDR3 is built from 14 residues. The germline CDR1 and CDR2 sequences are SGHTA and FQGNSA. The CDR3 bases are TGTGCCAGCAGCTTAGAACAGGGGAATGAAAAACTGTTTTTT. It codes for CASSLEQGNEKLFF. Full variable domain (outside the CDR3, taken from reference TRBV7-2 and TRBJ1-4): GAGVSQSPSNKVTEKGKDVELRCDPISGHTALYWYRQSLGQGLEFLIYFQGNSAPDKSGLPSDRFSAERTGGSVSTLTIQRTQQEDSAVYLCASSLEQGNEKLFFGSGTQLSVL.

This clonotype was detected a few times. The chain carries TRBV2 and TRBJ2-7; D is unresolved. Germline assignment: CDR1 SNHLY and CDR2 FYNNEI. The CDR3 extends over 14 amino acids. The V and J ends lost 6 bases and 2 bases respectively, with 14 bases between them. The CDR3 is CASRQTESPYEQYF. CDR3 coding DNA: TGTGCCAGCAGACAGACGGAGTCCCCCTACGAGCAGTACTTC.

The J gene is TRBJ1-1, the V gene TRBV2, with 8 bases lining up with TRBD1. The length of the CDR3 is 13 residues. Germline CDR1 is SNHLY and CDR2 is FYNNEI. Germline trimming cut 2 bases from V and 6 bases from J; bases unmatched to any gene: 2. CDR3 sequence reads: CASSESTGAEAFF. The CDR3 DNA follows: TGTGCCAGCAGTGAATCGACAGGGGCTGAAGCTTTCTTT.

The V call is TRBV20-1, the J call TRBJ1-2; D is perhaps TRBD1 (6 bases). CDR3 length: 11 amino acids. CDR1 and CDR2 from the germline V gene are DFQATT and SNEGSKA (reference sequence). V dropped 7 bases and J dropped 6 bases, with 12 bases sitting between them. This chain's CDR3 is CSGGTSDGYTF. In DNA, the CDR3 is TGCAGTGGAGGGACATCCGATGGCTACACCTTC.

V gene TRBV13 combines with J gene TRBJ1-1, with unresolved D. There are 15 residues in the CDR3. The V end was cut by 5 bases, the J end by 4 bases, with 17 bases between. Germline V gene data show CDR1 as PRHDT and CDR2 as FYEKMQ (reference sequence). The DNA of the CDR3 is TGTGCCAGCAGCCTTAGGACCAGGCAGAGCACTGAAGCTTTCTTT. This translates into CASSLRTRQSTEAFF.

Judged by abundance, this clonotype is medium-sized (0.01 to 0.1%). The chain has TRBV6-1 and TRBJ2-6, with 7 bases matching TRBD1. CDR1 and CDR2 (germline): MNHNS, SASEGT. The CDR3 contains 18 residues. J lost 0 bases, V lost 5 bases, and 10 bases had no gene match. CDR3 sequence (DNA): TGTGCCAGCAGTCAACTCAGGGACAGACCCTCTGGGGCCAACGTCCTGACTTTC. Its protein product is CASSQLRDRPSGANVLTF.

This CDR3 reads CASSPRTILSSTDTQYF. CDR3 sequence (DNA): TGTGCCAGCAGTCCACGAACGATACTTTCTAGCACAGATACGCAGTATTTT. V and J are TRBV27 and TRBJ2-3; no clear D. Per the germline V gene, CDR1 is MNHEY and CDR2 is SMNVEV (reference sequence). The CDR3 is made up of 17 amino acids. V was pared by 5 bases and J by 0 bases, with 18 bases between.

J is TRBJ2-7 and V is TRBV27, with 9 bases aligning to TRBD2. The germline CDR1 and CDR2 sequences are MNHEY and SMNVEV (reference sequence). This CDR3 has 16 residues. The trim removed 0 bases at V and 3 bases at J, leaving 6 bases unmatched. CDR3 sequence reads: CASSLSASGNIYEQYF. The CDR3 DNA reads TGTGCCAGCAGTTTATCGGCTAGCGGGAATATCTACGAGCAGTACTTC.